Below, 10 T cell receptor beta chains from the same sample are listed, as sequenced in a study of cytomegalovirus exposure and HLA in healthy donors. PCR was performed using 60 Vbeta and 13 Jbeta primers. Repertoires were generated with immunoSEQ multiplex PCR, while TCRdb's copy carries only in-frame clones and drops some. The sample lists approximately 91,000 clones, around 73% occurring once. The sample consisted of PBMCs. The receptors shown here come from a female donor in good health and CMV-seronegative.

CDR3 amino acids: CAISERAGGETQYF. CDR3 nucleotides: TGTGCCATCAGTGAGAGGGCGGGAGGTGAGACCCAGTACTTC. The chain combines TRBV10-3 with TRBJ2-5; TRBD2 matches at 8 bases. The CDR3 length is 14 residues. With V trimmed by 2 bases and J by 5 bases, 4 bases remained unmatched. Germline CDR1 reads ENHRY; CDR2 reads SYGVKD.

The chain employs TRBV7-9 and TRBJ1-1; D ambiguous. V was trimmed by 3 bases and J by 8 bases, leaving 13 bases between them. The germline CDR1 and CDR2 sequences are SEHNR and FQNEAQ (reference sequence). This CDR3 region has 13 residues. CDR3 coding DNA: TGTGCCAGCAGCTTTACCCCCGCAGCGGAAGCTTTCTTT. This encodes CASSFTPAAEAFF. Full variable domain (remainder filled in from reference TRBV7-9 and TRBJ1-1): DTGVSQNPRHKITKRGQNVTFRCDPISEHNRLYWYRQTLGQGPEFLTYFQNEAQLEKSRLLSDRFSAERPKGSFSTLEIQRTEQGDSAMYLCASSFTPAAEAFFGQGTRLTVV.

The genes are TRBV7-9 and TRBJ2-1; 9 bases align to TRBD2. The CDR3 sequence is 17 residues long. CDR1 SEHNR and CDR2 FQNEAQ come from the germline V gene (reference sequence). After removal of 2 bases from V and 0 bases from J, the junction contained 5 bases not matched to a gene. The CDR3 reads CASSLKGGRASYNEQFF. CDR3 nucleotides: TGTGCCAGCAGCTTAAAGGGCGGGAGGGCCTCCTACAATGAGCAGTTCTTC. The whole variable domain, remainder taken from reference TRBV7-9 and TRBJ2-1, is DTGVSQNPRHKITKRGQNVTFRCDPISEHNRLYWYRQTLGQGPEFLTYFQNEAQLEKSRLLSDRFSAERPKGSFSTLEIQRTEQGDSAMYLCASSLKGGRASYNEQFFGPGTRLTVL.

The rearrangement uses TRBV30 and TRBJ2-7; 7 bases align to TRBD1. The V segment lost 1 base and the J segment 9 bases; nucleotides outside the gene matches: 6. This CDR3 has 12 amino acids. CDR1 and CDR2 (germline): GTSNPN, SVGIG (reference sequence). The CDR3 nucleotides are TGTGCCTGGAGTGGACAGGGAGCGGCGCAGTACTTC. This translates into CAWSGQGAAQYF.

V usage is TRBV10-3 and J usage is TRBJ2-1; 7 nucleotides agree with TRBD2. This CDR3 region has 13 residues. Germline values: CDR1 ENHRY, CDR2 SYGVKD. The V segment lost 4 bases and the J segment 7 bases; nucleotides outside the gene matches: 4. This CDR3 is CAISVVGGNEQFF. DNA of the CDR3: TGTGCCATCAGTGTCGTGGGAGGGAATGAGCAGTTCTTC.

The chain employs TRBV28 and TRBJ1-2; 8 bases map to TRBD1. J lost 8 bases, V lost 1 base, and 9 bases had no gene match. The CDR3 totals 15 residues. Germline loops: CDR1 MDHEN, CDR2 SYDVKM. The CDR3 nucleotides are TGTGCCAGCAGTTTATTACCCGGGACAGGTGTAGGCTACACCTTC. Translated, it gives CASSLLPGTGVGYTF.

The chain joins TRBV11-2 to TRBJ2-3, with TRBD1 as a possible D gene (6 bases). Per the germline V gene, CDR1 is SGHAT and CDR2 is FQNNGV. This CDR3 region has 15 residues. V shed 0 bases and J shed 4 bases, with 11 bases lying between them. CDR3 sequence: CASSLEAGDADTQYF. DNA of the CDR3: TGTGCCAGCAGCTTAGAGGCAGGGGACGCAGATACGCAGTATTTT.

The gene calls are TRBV19 and TRBJ2-2, with D tentatively TRBD2 (7 bases). The V end lost 5 bases, the J end lost 4 bases, and 29 bases lay between the germline ends. This CDR3 region has 20 residues. Germline V gives CDR1 LNHDA, CDR2 SQIVND (reference sequence). CDR3 sequence: CASSQVIFRSGQGITGELFF. DNA for the CDR3: TGTGCCAGTAGTCAGGTCATCTTTCGTAGCGGGCAGGGGATCACCGGGGAGCTGTTTTTT.

The chain has TRBV5-4 and TRBJ2-1; 8 bases match TRBD2. Losses at the gene ends were 8 bases for V and 4 bases for J; bases not matched to a gene: 8. The CDR3 runs 14 residues. Germline loops: CDR1 SGHNT, CDR2 YYREEE (reference sequence). The CDR3, as DNA: TGTGCCAGTGAGGGGCCTAGCGGGTACAATGAGCAGTTCTTC. Translation gives CASEGPSGYNEQFF.

The V and J genes are TRBV5-4 and TRBJ2-1, with a possible D match to TRBD1 (6 bases). This CDR3 contains 13 residues. V was trimmed by 2 bases and J by 7 bases, leaving 10 bases between them. Looked up from germline, CDR1 is SGHNT and CDR2 is YYREEE (reference sequence). CDR3 DNA sequence: TGTGCCAGCAGCTTAGGCAGGGGAAATGAGCAGTTCTTC. Its translation is CASSLGRGNEQFF.